This T cell receptor beta chain was captured in a study of beta chain features in type 1 diabetes. Overall study: Cell yields, gender and age were comparable in patients and healthy donors. Across the samples, roughly 98,000,000 sorted cells were examined in total. General observations from the study: Patients and controls would be equally affected if PCR favored shorter templates.

TCRB transcripts that were expressed got sequenced, as all of the isolated RNA had been reverse transcribed. The repertoire was sequenced with immunoSEQ multiplex PCR; TCRdb's copy has only in-frame clones and lacks some. Among roughly 150,000 clones listed, 8.5% to 14% were seen once. In the case of this clone: The antigen is not known.

The CDR3 has 15 residues. Trimming removed 7 bases from V and 5 bases from J; junction bases left unmatched: 11. Germline loops: CDR1 SGHTA, CDR2 FQGNSA. Source material: central memory CD4+ T cells from blood. This clonotype was obtained from a man between 18 and 29 years old in good health. The chain uses TRBV7-2 and TRBJ2-5; 9 positions agree with TRBD1. CDR3 in DNA: TGTGCCAGCACCCGACCCGGGACAGGGAGGGAGACCCAGTACTTC. It specifies CASTRPGTGRETQYF. Variable domain in full (rest from reference TRBV7-2 and TRBJ2-5): GAGVSQSPSNKVTEKGKDVELRCDPISGHTALYWYRQSLGQGLEFLIYFQGNSAPDKSGLPSDRFSAERTGGSVSTLTIQRTQQEDSAVYLCASTRPGTGRETQYFGPGTRLLVL.